Listed below are T cell receptor beta chains from one sample, sequenced in a study of cytotoxic CD8 clonotypes in ibrutinib-treated CLL. TCRdb keeps only in-frame clones here, not all; method: immunoSEQ multiplex PCR. There are 250,000 to 350,000 clones in the sample; more than 70% occur only once, and about 5.8% lies in the top ten. This material consisted of PBMCs, taken at disease progression, from a patient treated with ibrutinib. Receptors were obtained from a human donor with chronic lymphocytic leukemia. Each CDR3 is given with its conserved first and last residue. A D gene is named only where the DNA matches it firmly. The listing skips clone size in some rows; elsewhere it reads once, few, many or a size class.

TRBJ1-2	TRBV10-3	.	.	TGTGCCATCAGTGAGTCAGGGGGACAATCGATTAACTATGGCTACACCTTC	CAISESGGQSINYGYTF
TRBJ2-1	TRBV9	.	few	TGTGCCAGCAGCGTAGATAATGAGCAGTTCTTC	CASSVDNEQFF
TRBJ2-7	TRBV19	.	.	TGTGCCAGTAGCCGATTTGGCGGTGTCTCCTACGAGCAGTACTTC	CASSRFGGVSYEQYF
TRBJ1-6	TRBV4-1	TRBD1	.	TGCGCCAGCAGCCAGACCCGGACAGGCCGGACTTCACCCCTCCACTTT	CASSQTRTGRTSPLHF
TRBJ2-3	TRBV4-3	.	.	TGCGCCAGCAGCGGGAAGGACCCAAGAGGGCTAGATACGCAGTATTTT	CASSGKDPRGLDTQYF
TRBJ2-1	TRBV2	TRBD2	.	TGTGCCAGCAGTGAATTCAGGACTAGCCCCAATGAGCAGTTCTTC	CASSEFRTSPNEQFF
TRBJ2-3	TRBV23-1	TRBD2	.	TGCGCCAGCAGCCCCACCGGGACTAGATTTCCAGATACGCAGTATTTT	CASSPTGTRFPDTQYF
TRBJ2-7	TRBV28	.	.	TGTGCCAGCAGTTTATTGCGGGAGCAGTACTTC	CASSLLREQYF
TRBJ1-6	TRBV7-2	.	once	TGTGCCAGCAGCTTAAAGGGGTCTAACCTAAGCTCCTATAATTCACCCCTCCACTTT	CASSLKGSNLSSYNSPLHF
TRBJ1-1	TRBV27	.	.	TGTGCCAGCAGCGCACAGGGTTGGGTAAACACTGAAGCTTTCTTT	CASSAQGWVNTEAFF
TRBJ2-5	TRBV6-5	TRBD2	once	TGTGCCAGCAGTTACCCTACGGGGGGGCTGAAGACCCAGTACTTC	CASSYPTGGLKTQYF
TRBJ2-7	TRBV29-1	.	.	TGCAGCACCACCTTTGTACAGGGTACCTCCTACGAGCAGTACTTC	CSTTFVQGTSYEQYF
TRBJ2-2	TRBV11-2	.	.	TGTGCCAGCAGAATGAACACCGGGGAGCTGTTTTTT	CASRMNTGELFF
TRBJ2-5	TRBV6-5	TRBD2	.	TGTGCCAGCACCGGTGCAGCGGGAGTGGAGACCCAGTACTTC	CASTGAAGVETQYF
TRBJ2-1	TRBV15	TRBD2	.	TGTGCCACCAGCGGCCGTAGCGGGGGGGCCCAGAATGAGCAGTTCTTC	CATSGRSGGAQNEQFF
TRBJ1-2	TRBV5-6	.	.	TGTGCCAGCAGCTTGGGAAACGCAGACTATGGCTACACCTTC	CASSLGNADYGYTF
TRBJ2-5	TRBV27	TRBD2	.	TGTGCCAGCAGCTTTTTGACTAGCGGGAGGGCCGGTGAGACCCAGTACTTC	CASSFLTSGRAGETQYF
TRBJ2-5	TRBV18	TRBD2	.	TGTGCCAGCTCACTCGGACTAGCGGGGGGACAGGAGACCCAGTACTTC	CASSLGLAGGQETQYF
TRBJ1-4	TRBV6-1	.	.	TGTGCCAGCAGTGAACTGCAGAGATGGAATGAAAAACTGTTTTTT	CASSELQRWNEKLFF
TRBJ2-7	TRBV6-1	.	.	TGTGCCAGCAGCCCCTCCTACGAGCAGTACTTC	CASSPSYEQYF
TRBJ1-6	TRBV11-2	TRBD1	.	TGTGCCAGCAGCCAGGCGGACAGGGGCTATTCACCCCTCCACTTT	CASSQADRGYSPLHF
TRBJ2-2	TRBV4-1	TRBD1	.	TGCGCCAGCAGCCAAGATTGGACAGGGCCCACCGGGGAGCTGTTTTTT	CASSQDWTGPTGELFF
TRBJ2-1	TRBV7-6	TRBD2	.	TGTGCCAGCAGCGAACGGACTAGCGGACTTAACAATGAGCAGTTCTTC	CASSERTSGLNNEQFF
TRBJ1-1	TRBV29-1	.	.	TGCAGCGTTGAGATTCCGGAGTTGAACACTGAAGCTTTCTTT	CSVEIPELNTEAFF
TRBJ2-7	TRBV13	.	.	TGTGCCAGCAGCTTGCACGGAACCTACGAGCAGTACTTC	CASSLHGTYEQYF
TRBJ1-3	TRBV7-2	.	.	TGTGCCAGCAGCCCAGGTGGAGGAAACACCATATATTTT	CASSPGGGNTIYF
TRBJ2-5	TRBV2	TRBD2	.	TGTGCCAGCGCCAGGCGGGGGGGCCAAGAGACCCAGTACTTC	CASARRGGQETQYF
TRBJ2-7	TRBV29-1	.	.	TGCAGCGTCGCGCTTCTGTCTAGCGCTGCCTACGAGCAGTACTTC	CSVALLSSAAYEQYF
TRBJ1-4	TRBV5-6	TRBD1	.	TGTGCCAGCAGCCAACCGGGACAGAAGAATGAAAAACTGTTTTTT	CASSQPGQKNEKLFF
TRBJ1-1	TRBV5-5	.	.	TGTGCCAGCAGCAGCGCCAGGGTAGTTTCGAACACTGAAGCTTTCTTT	CASSSARVVSNTEAFF
TRBJ2-6	TRBV28	TRBD1	.	TGTGCCAGCAGAACCACAGGGGGACGATCTGGGGCCAACGTCCTGACTTTC	CASRTTGGRSGANVLTF
TRBJ2-7	TRBV7-6	TRBD2	few	TGTGCCAGCAGCTCACCTAGCGGGAGTCGTGTCGAGCAGTACTTC	CASSSPSGSRVEQYF
TRBJ1-2	TRBV14	.	.	TGTGCCAGCAGCCAGGGTCGAGTGAGCTATGGCTACACCTTC	CASSQGRVSYGYTF
TRBJ2-7	TRBV13	TRBD1	.	TGTGCCAGCAGCTCGGGACAGGGCGCCAACGAGCAGTACTTC	CASSSGQGANEQYF
TRBJ2-2	TRBV15	.	.	TGTGCCACCAGCAGAGATCGGGTGTCCACCGGGGAGCTGTTTTTT	CATSRDRVSTGELFF
TRBJ2-7	TRBV19	TRBD1	.	TGTGCCAGTAGTCCCGGGACAGGGCGCTACGAGCAGTACTTC	CASSPGTGRYEQYF
TRBJ1-1	TRBV25-1	.	once	.	CASSSGRRKAFF
TRBJ1-2	TRBV15	TRBD1	few	TGTGCCACCAGCAGAGATTGGACAGGGCATGGCTACACCTTC	CATSRDWTGHGYTF
TRBJ1-6	TRBV25-1	.	.	TGTGCCAGCAGTGCCCGAGGCCGTAATTCACCCCTCCACTTT	CASSARGRNSPLHF
TRBJ2-1	TRBV25-1	TRBD2	few	TGTGCCAGCAGTGAATTGAACGGGGGGTGGAATGAGCAGTTCTTC	CASSELNGGWNEQFF
TRBJ1-1	TRBV2	TRBD1	.	TGTGCCAGCAGTGAACCTACAGGGGGAGGCACTGAAGCTTTCTTT	CASSEPTGGGTEAFF